The next 10 T cell receptor beta chains were all read from a single sample in a study of preoperative IRX-2 immunotherapy in early breast cancer. Described treatment: preoperative locoregional IRX-2 cytokine immunotherapy. Profiling relied on immunoSEQ multiplex PCR, and the TCRdb table lists in-frame clones only, not all of them. The table has 34,000 or so clones, 75% to 90% seen once. Specimen: lymph node tissue, collected from a patient treated with IRX-2 immunotherapy. The receptors come from a human donor with breast cancer.

The chain employs TRBV19 and TRBJ2-2, with D possibly TRBD1 on 6 matching bases. The CDR3 has 16 residues. V lost 3 bases and J 0 bases, leaving 11 bases between the germline ends. Germline V gene lookup returns CDR1 LNHDA and CDR2 SQIVND (reference sequence). The CDR3 DNA reads TGTGCCAGTAGTATCTGGAGACAGGCGAACACCGGGGAGCTGTTTTTT. As protein: CASSIWRQANTGELFF.

The chain uses TRBV19 and TRBJ2-1; 7 bases map to TRBD2. This CDR3 has 15 residues. Germline CDR1 LNHDA, CDR2 SQIVND (reference sequence). Trimming removed 7 bases from V and 4 bases from J; junction bases left unmatched: 10. The CDR3 loop reads CASTKTGGGYNEQFF. Written as DNA, the CDR3 is TGTGCCAGTACCAAAACAGGCGGGGGTTACAATGAGCAGTTCTTC.

The chain uses TRBV28 and TRBJ1-2, with 7 bases aligning to TRBD1. Germline V CDR1 and CDR2: MDHEN, SYDVKM. The CDR3 spans 13 residues. V lost 6 bases, J lost 9 bases, and 10 bases stayed unmatched. The CDR3 DNA follows: TGTGCCAGCAGGAAAGGGGGCCCTTATCGCTACACCTTC. This encodes CASRKGGPYRYTF.

The V and J genes are TRBV5-1 and TRBJ1-3; D gene uncertain. The CDR3 runs to 16 residues. From germline, CDR1 is SGHRS and CDR2 YFSETQ. Trimming pared 0 bases from V and 4 bases from J, leaving 14 bases between. The CDR3 protein is CASSLVAGSRGNTIYF. For the CDR3, the DNA is TGCGCCAGCAGCTTGGTTGCGGGGTCGAGAGGAAACACCATATATTTT.

This sequence joins TRBV6-8 and TRBJ2-1, with D unclear. Germline V gives CDR1 MNHGY, CDR2 SAAAGT. The CDR3 consists of 14 residues. With 4 bases removed from V and 0 bases from J, the gap between germline ends came to 7 bases. The CDR3 coding sequence is TGTGCCAGCAGTTCCCCGGGCTCCTACAATGAGCAGTTCTTC. It translates to CASSSPGSYNEQFF.

CDR3: CASSLGAGPQEQYF. CDR3 in DNA: TGTGCCAGCAGCTTGGGAGCGGGTCCACAGGAGCAGTATTTT. The gene calls are TRBV7-6 and TRBJ2-3; D is perhaps TRBD2 (6 bases). Germline CDR1 and CDR2: SGHVS and FNYEAQ. V shed 3 bases and J shed 11 bases, with 18 bases lying between them. The CDR3 is 14 residues long.

This chain uses TRBV28 with TRBJ1-3, with D hard to call. Per germline, CDR1 MDHEN and CDR2 SYDVKM. This CDR3 comprises 13 residues. Trimming pared 3 bases from V and 2 bases from J, leaving 5 bases between. CDR3 sequence reads: CASSLNAGNTIYF. The CDR3, as DNA: TGTGCCAGCAGTTTGAATGCTGGAAACACCATATATTTT.

The rearrangement joins TRBV28 to TRBJ2-3; D is undetermined. The CDR3 covers 16 residues. The germline CDR1 and CDR2 sequences are MDHEN and SYDVKM. V lost 6 bases, J lost 0 bases, and 16 bases lay in between. CDR3 sequence (DNA): TGTGCCAGCAGCCTCGGGCAGCGAGCTAGCACAGATACGCAGTATTTT. It specifies CASSLGQRASTDTQYF.

This clone has a single count. This sequence joins TRBV28 and TRBJ2-7; 9 positions match TRBD2. The germline CDR1 and CDR2 sequences are MDHEN and SYDVKM. V was pared by 6 bases and J by 5 bases, with 17 bases of the junction left unmatched. The CDR3 length is 17 residues. CDR3 nucleotides: TGTGCCAGCAGGGCCTCCCCTTCCCTAGCGGGAATACACGAGCAGTACTTC. Translated, it gives CASRASPSLAGIHEQYF.

The chain links TRBV30 to TRBJ2-1; D not resolved. The CDR3 covers 12 residues. Trimming pared 4 bases from V and 3 bases from J, leaving 7 bases between. From germline, CDR1 is GTSNPN and CDR2 SVGIG (reference sequence). CDR3 nucleotides: TGTGCCTGGAAGCCTATCTACAATGAGCAGTTCTTC. Its translation is CAWKPIYNEQFF.